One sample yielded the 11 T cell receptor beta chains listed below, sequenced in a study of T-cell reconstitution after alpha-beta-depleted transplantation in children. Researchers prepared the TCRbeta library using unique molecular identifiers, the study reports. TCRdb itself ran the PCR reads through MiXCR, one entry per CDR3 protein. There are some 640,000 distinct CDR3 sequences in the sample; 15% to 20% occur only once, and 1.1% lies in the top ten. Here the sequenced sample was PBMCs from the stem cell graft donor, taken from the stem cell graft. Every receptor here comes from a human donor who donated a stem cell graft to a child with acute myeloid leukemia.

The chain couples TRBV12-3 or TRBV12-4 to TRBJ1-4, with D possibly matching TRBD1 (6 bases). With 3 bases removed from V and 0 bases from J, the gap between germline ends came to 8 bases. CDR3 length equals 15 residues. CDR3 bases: TGTGCCAGCAGTTTTAACAGGGCAACTAATGAAAAACTGTTTTTT. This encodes CASSFNRATNEKLFF.

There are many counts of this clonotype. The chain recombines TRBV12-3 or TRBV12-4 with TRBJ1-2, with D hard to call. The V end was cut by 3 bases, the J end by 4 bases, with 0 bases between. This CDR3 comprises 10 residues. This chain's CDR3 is CASSFYGYTF. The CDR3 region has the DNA TGTGCCAGCAGTTTCTATGGCTACACCTTC.

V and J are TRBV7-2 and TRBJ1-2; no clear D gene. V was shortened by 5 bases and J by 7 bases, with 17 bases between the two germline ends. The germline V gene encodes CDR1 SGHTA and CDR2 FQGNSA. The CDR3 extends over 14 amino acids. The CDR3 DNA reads TGTGCCAGCAGCCCCTACGGCTCTCGGGGTGGCTACACCTTC. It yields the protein CASSPYGSRGGYTF.

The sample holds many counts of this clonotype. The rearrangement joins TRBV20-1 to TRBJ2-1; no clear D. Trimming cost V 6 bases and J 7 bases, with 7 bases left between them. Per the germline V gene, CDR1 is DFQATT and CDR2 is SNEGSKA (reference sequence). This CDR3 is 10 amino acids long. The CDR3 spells CSAFLNEQFF. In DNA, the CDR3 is TGCAGTGCCTTCCTTAATGAGCAGTTCTTC.

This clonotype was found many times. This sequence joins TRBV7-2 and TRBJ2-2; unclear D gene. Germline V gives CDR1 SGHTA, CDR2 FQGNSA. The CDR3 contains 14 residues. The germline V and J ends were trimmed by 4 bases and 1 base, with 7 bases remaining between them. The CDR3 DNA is TGTGCCAGCAGCTCGACTCGGAACACCGGGGAGCTGTTTTTT. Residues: CASSSTRNTGELFF.

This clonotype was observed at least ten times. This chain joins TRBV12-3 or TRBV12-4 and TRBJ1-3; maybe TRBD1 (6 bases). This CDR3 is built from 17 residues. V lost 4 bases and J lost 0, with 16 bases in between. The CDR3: CASSSSGTGSSGNTIYF. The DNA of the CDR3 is TGTGCCAGCAGTTCCTCTGGAACAGGGAGCTCTGGAAACACCATATATTTT.

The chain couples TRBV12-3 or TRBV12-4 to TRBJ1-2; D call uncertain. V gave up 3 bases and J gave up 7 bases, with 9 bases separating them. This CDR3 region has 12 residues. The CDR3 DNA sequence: TGTGCCAGCAGTTTGGCCCCTCTTGGCTACACCTTC. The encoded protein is CASSLAPLGYTF.

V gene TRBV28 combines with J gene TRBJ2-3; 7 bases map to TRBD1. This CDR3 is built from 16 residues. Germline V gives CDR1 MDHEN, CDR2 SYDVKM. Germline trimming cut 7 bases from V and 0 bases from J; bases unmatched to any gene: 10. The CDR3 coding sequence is TGTGCCAGCATCCGAGACAGGGTCAGTAGCACAGATACGCAGTATTTT. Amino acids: CASIRDRVSSTDTQYF.

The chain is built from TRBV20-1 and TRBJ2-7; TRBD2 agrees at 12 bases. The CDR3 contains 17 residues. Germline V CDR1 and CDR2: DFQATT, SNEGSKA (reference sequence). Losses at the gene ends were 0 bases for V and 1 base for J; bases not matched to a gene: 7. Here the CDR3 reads CSARDRRTSGASYEQYF. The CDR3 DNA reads TGCAGTGCTAGAGATAGACGGACTAGCGGGGCGTCCTACGAGCAGTACTTC.

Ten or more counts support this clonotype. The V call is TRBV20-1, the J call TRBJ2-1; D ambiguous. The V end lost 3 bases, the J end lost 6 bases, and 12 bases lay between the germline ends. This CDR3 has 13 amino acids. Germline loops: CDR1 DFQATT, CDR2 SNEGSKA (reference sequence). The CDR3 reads CSARMADSNEQFF. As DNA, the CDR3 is TGCAGTGCTAGGATGGCGGATTCCAATGAGCAGTTCTTC.

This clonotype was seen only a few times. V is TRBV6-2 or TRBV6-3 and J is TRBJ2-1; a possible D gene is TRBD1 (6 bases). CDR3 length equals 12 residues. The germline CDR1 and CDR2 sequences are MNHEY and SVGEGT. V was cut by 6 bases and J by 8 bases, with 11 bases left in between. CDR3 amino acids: CASSRQVDEQFF. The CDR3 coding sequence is TGTGCCAGCAGCAGACAGGTGGATGAGCAGTTCTTC.